A single sample gave rise to the 32 T cell receptor beta chains below, sequenced in a study of T-cell memory formation after mild COVID-19. TCRdb redid the calling of the 5' RACE reads with MiXCR, one entry per CDR3 protein. The table has approximately 240,000 distinct CDR3 sequences, about a sixth seen once. Sequencing used PBMCs or a T cell subset sorted from them (not recorded which). The receptor source for this set is a man aged 18 to 30 who had mild COVID-19 (a few samples of this study predate the infection). Cell type and time point are not known.

This clonotype was detected a few times. V gene TRBV5-1 combines with J gene TRBJ1-6; D not resolved. Germline V gene data show CDR1 as SGHRS and CDR2 as YFSETQ. With 0 bases removed from V and 10 bases from J, the gap between germline ends came to 14 bases. This CDR3 comprises 15 residues. Written as DNA, the CDR3 is TGCGCCAGCAGCTTGGCCGGGAGAGAAGGATCACCCCTCCACTTT. Encoded protein: CASSLAGREGSPLHF.

This clonotype was detected only a few times. This chain joins TRBV5-6 and TRBJ1-1; D is possibly TRBD1 (6 bases). The ends were cut back, 3 bases at V and 5 bases at J, with 11 bases in the middle. CDR3 length equals 13 residues. CDR1 and CDR2 from the germline V gene are SGHDT and YYEEEE. This chain's CDR3 is CASSSRQVTEAFF. Written as DNA, the CDR3 is TGTGCCAGCAGCTCCCGACAGGTAACTGAAGCTTTCTTT.

The rearrangement links TRBV2 to TRBJ1-2, with 8 bases lining up with TRBD1. Trimming at V came to 7 bases and at J to 7 bases, leaving 8 bases not matched to a gene. This CDR3 spans 13 amino acids. Germline V CDR1 and CDR2: SNHLY, FYNNEI. DNA of the CDR3: TGTGCCAGCACTGATGGCAGGGGGCTTGGCTACACCTTC. Translating it yields CASTDGRGLGYTF.

The genes are TRBV12-3 or TRBV12-4 and TRBJ1-4; TRBD1 agrees at 8 bases. This CDR3 has 14 amino acids. V trimming: 5 bases; J trimming: 7 bases; junction bases outside the gene matches: 6. CDR3 sequence: CASSARGPVEKLFF. CDR3 coding DNA: TGTGCCAGCAGTGCCAGGGGGCCCGTTGAAAAACTGTTTTTT.

The rearrangement links TRBV6-6 to TRBJ2-5, with 10 bases that match TRBD1. CDR1 MNHNY and CDR2 SVGAGI come from the germline V gene (reference sequence). The trim removed 6 bases at V and 5 bases at J, leaving 6 bases unmatched. There are 14 residues in the CDR3. CDR3 coding DNA: TGTGCCAGCAGATCCGGGACAGGGGAGGAGACCCAGTACTTC. Translation: CASRSGTGEETQYF.

The rearrangement links TRBV7-2 to TRBJ1-1; D perhaps matches TRBD1 (6 bases). V was trimmed by 5 bases and J by 4 bases, leaving 14 bases between them. The CDR3 has 14 residues. CDR1 and CDR2 (germline): SGHTA, FQGNSA. The CDR3 loop is CASSLGGASTEAFF. CDR3 in DNA: TGTGCCAGCAGCCTCGGGGGGGCGAGCACTGAAGCTTTCTTT.

The genes are TRBV21-1 and TRBJ2-2; the tabulated D call, TRBD1, remains unverified against the DNA. TRBV21-1 is recorded as a pseudogene. The CDR3 length is 14 residues. CDR3 in amino acids: CASSTRGGTGELFF. The CDR3 coding sequence is TGTGCCAGCAGCACCCGCGGGGGAACCGGGGAGCTGTTTTTT.

This clonotype was counted at least ten times. J is TRBJ1-2 and V is TRBV20-1; no firm D call. CDR3 length: 11 residues. The V and J ends lost 4 bases and 4 bases respectively, with 7 bases between them. Looked up from germline, CDR1 is DFQATT and CDR2 is SNEGSKA (reference sequence). CDR3 bases: TGCAGTGCTACTAGTTCCTATGGCTACACCTTC. Its protein product is CSATSSYGYTF.

The chain employs TRBV7-2 and TRBJ2-7, with D maybe TRBD1 (6 bases). The CDR3 totals 13 residues. The germline CDR1 and CDR2 sequences are SGHTA and FQGNSA. Trimming took 5 bases from V and 1 from J, leaving 9 bases between them. This chain's CDR3 is CASSTGQSYEQYF. The CDR3 bases are TGTGCCAGCAGCACCGGACAGTCCTACGAGCAGTACTTC.

The CDR3 loop is CASSRGFGGTEAFF. CDR3 DNA: TGTGCCAGCAGTCGAGGGTTCGGGGGCACTGAAGCTTTCTTT. The V and J genes are TRBV7-2 and TRBJ1-1; maybe TRBD1 (5 bases). The CDR3 is 14 amino acids. Trimming took off 6 bases at V and 4 bases at J, with 15 bases between the two ends. CDR1 and CDR2 (germline): SGHTA, FQGNSA.

This clonotype was seen only a few times. This sequence joins TRBV10-3 and TRBJ1-5, with D maybe TRBD1 (6 bases). Deletions cut 8 bases from V and 3 bases from J, with 11 bases between. This CDR3 spans 13 amino acids. In germline, CDR1 is ENHRY, CDR2 SYGVKD. This chain's CDR3 is CAIGQQVNQPQHF. The DNA for the CDR3 is TGTGCCATCGGACAGCAAGTCAATCAGCCCCAGCATTTT.

This clonotype was recorded many times. This chain joins TRBV6-1 and TRBJ2-7; TRBD1 matches at 7 bases. The CDR3 covers 13 residues. J was trimmed by 3 bases and V by 6 bases; bases with no gene match: 5. Germline V gene data show CDR1 as MNHNS and CDR2 as SASEGT. This chain's CDR3 is CASRTGPSYEQYV. The CDR3 DNA is TGTGCCAGCAGGACAGGGCCGAGCTACGAGCAGTACGTC.

This clonotype was observed a few times. The rearrangement uses TRBV29-1 and TRBJ2-2, with 7 bases aligning to TRBD1. Trimming took 7 bases from V and 4 from J; bases not matched to a gene: 6. Germline values: CDR1 SQVTM, CDR2 ANQGSEA. CDR3 length equals 13 residues. As DNA, the CDR3 is TGCAGCGGAGGACAGGTGGCCACCGGGGAGCTGTTTTTT. It encodes CSGGQVATGELFF.

This clonotype was seen only a few times. The CDR3, as DNA: TGTGCCACCAGTGATCCCGTCTACAATGAGCAGTTCTTC. This gives the protein CATSDPVYNEQFF. The gene calls are TRBV24-1 and TRBJ2-1; D is uncertain. CDR3 size: 13 residues. The germline gives CDR1 KGHDR, CDR2 SFDVKD. Trimming shortened V by 3 bases and J by 3 bases, and 5 bases separated the two germline ends.

This clonotype came up many times. The chain joins TRBV10-3 to TRBJ2-7; 8 bases align to TRBD1. Germline trimming cut 1 base from V and 1 base from J; bases unmatched to any gene: 6. The CDR3 extends over 16 amino acids. Germline loops: CDR1 ENHRY, CDR2 SYGVKD. DNA for the CDR3: TGTGCCATCAGTGAGTACAGGACAGGGCGTTCCTACGAGCAGTACTTC. Residues: CAISEYRTGRSYEQYF.

The chain links TRBV28 to TRBJ2-2; 8 bases line up with TRBD2. The CDR3 runs 15 residues. The V gene's germline CDR1 is MDHEN and CDR2 SYDVKM. Germline trimming cut 7 bases from V and 3 bases from J; bases unmatched to any gene: 7. The CDR3 bases are TGTGCCAGCATCCCGGGACTAGGCGACACCGGGGAGCTGTTTTTT. Its translation is CASIPGLGDTGELFF.

In its sample, this clonotype was seen a few times. This sequence joins TRBV19 and TRBJ2-3, with a weak D call TRBD1 (5 bases). The CDR3 is made up of 14 amino acids. V was cut by 5 bases and J by 2 bases, with 11 bases left in between. Germline V gives CDR1 LNHDA, CDR2 SQIVND (reference sequence). CDR3 DNA sequence: TGTGCCAGTAGTTGGGGCCATAACACAGATACGCAGTATTTT. Its protein product is CASSWGHNTDTQYF.

This clonotype was recorded a few times. The chain has TRBV7-2 and TRBJ2-5, with TRBD2 as a possible D gene (5 bases). This CDR3 region has 16 residues. The ends were cut back, 1 base at V and 4 bases at J, with 16 bases in the middle. Germline values: CDR1 SGHTA, CDR2 FQGNSA. The CDR3 sequence is CASSLVALSGLETQYF. DNA of the CDR3: TGTGCCAGCAGCTTAGTAGCCTTGTCGGGGTTAGAGACCCAGTACTTC.

J is TRBJ1-2 and V is TRBV5-1, with D possibly being TRBD1 (5 bases). Trimming removed 0 bases from V and 4 bases from J, with 10 bases in between. The CDR3 runs 14 residues. Germline CDR1 and CDR2: SGHRS and YFSETQ. The CDR3 loop reads CASSLGGATYGYTF. As DNA, the CDR3 is TGCGCCAGCAGCTTGGGGGGCGCCACCTATGGCTACACCTTC. The full variable domain, in which reference TRBV5-1 and TRBJ1-2 provide the parts outside the CDR3, is KAGVTQTPRYLIKTRGQQVTLSCSPISGHRSVSWYQQTPGQGLQFLFEYFSETQRNKGNFPGRFSGRQFSNSRSEMNVSTLELGDSALYLCASSLGGATYGYTFGSGTRLTVV.

V gene TRBV20-1 combines with J gene TRBJ1-2; no definite D call. Trimming left V 3 bases short and J 4 bases short, with 12 bases between. This CDR3 contains 13 residues. Germline V gene lookup returns CDR1 DFQATT and CDR2 SNEGSKA (reference sequence). Here the CDR3 DNA reads TGCAGTGCTAGTGGCAGATCATTCTATGGCTACACCTTC. It encodes CSASGRSFYGYTF.

This clonotype occurred many times. The chain uses TRBV5-1 and TRBJ2-2; D remains ambiguous. This CDR3 has 15 residues. Germline assignment: CDR1 SGHRS and CDR2 YFSETQ. The germline V and J ends were trimmed by 0 bases and 8 bases, with 14 bases remaining between them. The CDR3 sequence: CASSLELLWGGELFF. In DNA, the CDR3 is TGCGCCAGCAGCTTGGAACTTTTGTGGGGTGGGGAGCTGTTTTTT.

This chain links TRBV10-3 with TRBJ1-6, with a possible D match to TRBD1 (6 bases). CDR3 size: 14 residues. The germline gives CDR1 ENHRY, CDR2 SYGVKD. Trimming cost V 4 bases and J 6 bases, with 10 bases left between them. The chain's CDR3 is CAISGQATNSPLHF. In DNA, the CDR3 is TGTGCCATCAGTGGACAGGCGACTAATTCACCCCTCCACTTT.

The chain couples TRBV7-9 to TRBJ2-7, with 7 bases aligning to TRBD2. Germline V gene data show CDR1 as SEHNR and CDR2 as FQNEAQ (reference sequence). Trimming cost V 3 bases and J 9 bases; bases outside gene matches: 11. The CDR3 is 14 residues long. CDR3 sequence reads: CASSLAGDRGLQYV. The CDR3 coding sequence is TGTGCCAGCAGCTTGGCGGGGGATAGGGGTTTGCAGTACGTC.

V and J are TRBV20-1 and TRBJ1-2; a possible D gene is TRBD1 (5 bases). V lost 5 bases, J lost 8 bases, and 12 bases lay in between. CDR1 DFQATT and CDR2 SNEGSKA come from the germline V gene (reference sequence). The length of the CDR3 is 11 residues. DNA for the CDR3: TGCAGTGCTCGGGACCTCCGCGGCTACACCTTC. It encodes CSARDLRGYTF.

The rearrangement joins TRBV4-2 to TRBJ2-1; 8 bases are a match to TRBD2. Germline V gene lookup returns CDR1 LGHNA and CDR2 YNFKEQ. The CDR3 is made up of 16 amino acids. V gave up 3 bases and J gave up 6 bases; unmatched junction bases: 10. This CDR3 is CASSHQSGGLINEQFF. The CDR3 region has the DNA TGTGCCAGCAGCCACCAGAGCGGGGGCCTAATCAATGAGCAGTTCTTC.

The rearrangement joins TRBV12-3 or TRBV12-4 to TRBJ1-4; 8 bases are shared with TRBD1. Germline trimming cut 5 bases from V and 11 bases from J; bases unmatched to any gene: 16. The CDR3 consists of 16 residues. This chain's CDR3 is CASSHHGRQGKTKLFF. CDR3 DNA sequence: TGTGCCAGCAGTCACCACGGGAGACAGGGGAAGACGAAACTGTTTTTT.

This clonotype has just a few counts. V and J are TRBV4-1 and TRBJ1-4, with 7 bases aligning to TRBD1. There are 16 residues in the CDR3. Germline-derived CDR1 and CDR2 are MGHRA and YSYEKL. Losses at the gene ends were 4 bases for V and 5 bases for J; bases not matched to a gene: 10. The CDR3 sequence: CASSPPFRGENEKLFF. The CDR3 nucleotides read TGCGCCAGCAGCCCACCCTTCAGGGGGGAGAATGAAAAACTGTTTTTT.

This clonotype has more than one count but fewer than ten. The V call is TRBV11-1, the J call TRBJ2-2; D might be TRBD1 (6 bases). The CDR3 has 15 residues. V was trimmed by 1 base and J by 5 bases, leaving 11 bases between them. CDR1 is SGHAT, CDR2 FQDESV, per germline (reference sequence). The DNA for the CDR3 is TGTGCCAGCAGCTTAGACAGGGCATTGACCGGGGAGCTGTTTTTT. As protein: CASSLDRALTGELFF.

This clonotype turned up a few times. V and J are TRBV20-1 and TRBJ2-2; D perhaps matches TRBD2 (6 bases). Germline values: CDR1 DFQATT, CDR2 SNEGSKA (reference sequence). CDR3 length: 15 residues. The CDR3 bases are TGCAGGGCGAAGCAGAAGGGACTTAATACCGGGGAGCTGTTTTTT. Encoded protein: CRAKQKGLNTGELFF.

This rearrangement joins TRBV20-1 to TRBJ1-2, with D unclear. The CDR3 length is 14 residues. V dropped 1 base and J dropped 0 bases, with 9 bases sitting between them. Germline values: CDR1 DFQATT, CDR2 SNEGSKA (reference sequence). The chain's CDR3 is CSARGTAANYGYTF. CDR3 nucleotides: TGCAGTGCTAGAGGGACGGCTGCTAACTATGGCTACACCTTC.

The J gene is TRBJ2-6, the V gene TRBV5-1; D gene ambiguous. V gave up 5 bases and J gave up 3 bases, with 9 bases separating them. Per germline, CDR1 SGHRS and CDR2 YFSETQ. The CDR3 sequence is 14 residues long. The CDR3 protein is CASSEASGANVLTF. CDR3 bases: TGCGCCAGCAGTGAGGCTAGTGGGGCCAACGTCCTGACTTTC.

This chain connects TRBV6-5 to TRBJ2-4; D perhaps matches TRBD1 (6 bases). This CDR3 is built from 14 residues. V gave up 10 bases and J gave up 1 base, with 14 bases separating them. Looked up from germline, CDR1 is MNHEY and CDR2 is SVGAGI. The CDR3 loop reads CATPLGAAKNIQYF. DNA of the CDR3: TGTGCCACCCCCCTGGGGGCGGCCAAAAACATTCAGTACTTC.